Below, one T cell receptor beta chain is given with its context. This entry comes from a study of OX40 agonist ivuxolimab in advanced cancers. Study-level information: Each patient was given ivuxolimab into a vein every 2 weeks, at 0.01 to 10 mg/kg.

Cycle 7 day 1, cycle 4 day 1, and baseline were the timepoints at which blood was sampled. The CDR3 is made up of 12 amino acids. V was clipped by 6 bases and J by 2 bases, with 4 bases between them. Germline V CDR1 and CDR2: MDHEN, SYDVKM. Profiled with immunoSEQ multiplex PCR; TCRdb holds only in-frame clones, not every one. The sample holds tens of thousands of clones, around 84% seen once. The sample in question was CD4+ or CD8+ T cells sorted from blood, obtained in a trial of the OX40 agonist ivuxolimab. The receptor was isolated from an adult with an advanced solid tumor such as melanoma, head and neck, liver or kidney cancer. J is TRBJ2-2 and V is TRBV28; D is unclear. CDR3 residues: CASRINTGELFF. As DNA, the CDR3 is TGTGCCAGCAGAATCAACACCGGGGAGCTGTTTTTT.